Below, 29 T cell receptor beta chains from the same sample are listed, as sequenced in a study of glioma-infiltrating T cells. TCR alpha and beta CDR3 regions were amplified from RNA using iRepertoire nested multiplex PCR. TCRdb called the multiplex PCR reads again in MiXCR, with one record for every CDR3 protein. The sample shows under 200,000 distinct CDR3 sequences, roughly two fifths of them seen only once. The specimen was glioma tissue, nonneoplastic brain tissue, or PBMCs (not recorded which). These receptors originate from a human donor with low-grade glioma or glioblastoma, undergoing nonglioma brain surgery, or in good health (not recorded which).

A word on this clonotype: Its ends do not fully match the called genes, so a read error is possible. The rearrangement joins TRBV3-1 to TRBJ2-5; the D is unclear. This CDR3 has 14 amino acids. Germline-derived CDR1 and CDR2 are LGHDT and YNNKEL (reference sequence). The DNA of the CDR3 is TGTGCCAGCAGCCAAGGGGATAGGAAAGAGGCCCAGTACTTC. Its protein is CASSQGDRKEAQYF.

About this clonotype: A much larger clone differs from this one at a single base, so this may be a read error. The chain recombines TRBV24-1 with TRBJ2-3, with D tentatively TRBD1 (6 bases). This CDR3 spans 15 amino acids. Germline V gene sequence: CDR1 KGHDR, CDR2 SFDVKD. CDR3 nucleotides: TGTTCCACCAGTGACGGACAGATACCCACAGATACGCAGTATTTT. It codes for CSTSDGQIPTDTQYF.

DNA for the CDR3: TGTGCCAGTAGTATAGTATCGGGGAGTGGGTACGAGCAGTACTTC. Its translation: CASSIVSGSGYEQYF. This sequence joins TRBV19 and TRBJ2-7; weak D call: TRBD2 (5 bases). With 1 base removed from V and 4 bases from J, the gap between germline ends came to 14 bases. Germline lookup yields CDR1 LNHDA and CDR2 SQIVND (reference sequence). The CDR3 loop spans 15 amino acids. Full variable domain (remainder filled in from reference TRBV19 and TRBJ2-7): DGGITQSPKYLFRKEGQNVTLSCEQNLNHDAMYWYRQDPGQGLRLIYYSQIVNDFQKGDIAEGYSVSREKKESFPLTVTSAQKNPTAFYLCASSIVSGSGYEQYFGPGTRLTVT.

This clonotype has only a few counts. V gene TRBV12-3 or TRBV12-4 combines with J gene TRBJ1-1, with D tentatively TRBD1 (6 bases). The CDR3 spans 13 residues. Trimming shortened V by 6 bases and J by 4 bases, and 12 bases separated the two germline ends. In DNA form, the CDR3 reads TGTGCCAGCAGCACACAGGGCCCCACTGAAGCTTTCTTT. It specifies CASSTQGPTEAFF.

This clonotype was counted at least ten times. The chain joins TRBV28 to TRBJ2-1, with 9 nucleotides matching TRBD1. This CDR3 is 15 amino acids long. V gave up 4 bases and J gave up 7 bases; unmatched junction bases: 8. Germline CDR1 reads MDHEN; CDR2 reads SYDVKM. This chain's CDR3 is CASSSGTGSGNEQFF. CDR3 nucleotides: TGTGCCAGCAGTTCCGGGACAGGGTCGGGGAATGAGCAGTTCTTC.

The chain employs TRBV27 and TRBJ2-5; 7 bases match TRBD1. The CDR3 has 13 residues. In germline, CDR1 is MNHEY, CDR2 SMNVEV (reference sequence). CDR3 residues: CAAAGRDSKRQYF. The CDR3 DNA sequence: TGTGCAGCAGCCGGCCGGGACAGCAAGAGACAGTACTTC.

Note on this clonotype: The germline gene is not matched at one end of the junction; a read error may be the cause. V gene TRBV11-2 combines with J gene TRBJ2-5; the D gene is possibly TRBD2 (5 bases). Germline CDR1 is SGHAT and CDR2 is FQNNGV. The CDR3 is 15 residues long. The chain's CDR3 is CASSQEFSTIGNQYF. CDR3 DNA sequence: TGCGCCAGCAGCCAAGAATTCTCCACGATCGGGAACCAGTACTTC.

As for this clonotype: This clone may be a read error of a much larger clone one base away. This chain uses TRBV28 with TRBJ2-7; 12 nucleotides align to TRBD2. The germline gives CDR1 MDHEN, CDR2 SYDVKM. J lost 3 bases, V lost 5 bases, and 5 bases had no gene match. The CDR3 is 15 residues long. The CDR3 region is CASSPLLAGGYEQYF. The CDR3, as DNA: TGTGCCAGCAGTCCTCTACTAGCGGGAGGCTACGAGCAGTACTTC.

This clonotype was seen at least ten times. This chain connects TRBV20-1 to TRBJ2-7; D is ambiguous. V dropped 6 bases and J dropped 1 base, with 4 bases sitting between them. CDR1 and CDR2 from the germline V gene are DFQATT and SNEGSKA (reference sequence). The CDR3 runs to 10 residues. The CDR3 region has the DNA TGCAGTGCCAAGTCCTACGAGCAGTACTTC. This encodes CSAKSYEQYF.

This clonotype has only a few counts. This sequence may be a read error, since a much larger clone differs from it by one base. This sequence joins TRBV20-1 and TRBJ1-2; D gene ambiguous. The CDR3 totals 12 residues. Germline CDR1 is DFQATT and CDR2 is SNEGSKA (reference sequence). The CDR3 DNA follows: TGCAGTGCTAGAGAATCAACCCATGGCTGCACCTTC. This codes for CSARESTHGCTF.

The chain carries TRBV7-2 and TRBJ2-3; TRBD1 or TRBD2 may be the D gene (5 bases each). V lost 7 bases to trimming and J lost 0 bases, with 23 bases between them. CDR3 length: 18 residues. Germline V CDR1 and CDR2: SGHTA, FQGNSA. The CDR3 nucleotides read TGTGCCAGCAACTGGAGAGGGACCCCAACCTCTAGCACAGATACGCAGTATTTT. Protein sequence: CASNWRGTPTSSTDTQYF.

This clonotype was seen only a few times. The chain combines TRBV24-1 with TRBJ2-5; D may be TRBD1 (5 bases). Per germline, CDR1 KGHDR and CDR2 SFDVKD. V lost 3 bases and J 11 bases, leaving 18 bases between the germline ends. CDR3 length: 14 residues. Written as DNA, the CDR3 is TGTGCCACCAGTGATGGGGCCTTGACCCTCACACAGTACTTC. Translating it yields CATSDGALTLTQYF.

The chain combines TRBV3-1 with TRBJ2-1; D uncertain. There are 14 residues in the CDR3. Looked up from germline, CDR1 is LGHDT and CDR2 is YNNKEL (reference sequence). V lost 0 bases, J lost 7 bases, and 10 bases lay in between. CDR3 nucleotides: TGTGCCAGCAGCCAAGATTGGCTGGGGAATGAGCAGTTCTTC. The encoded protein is CASSQDWLGNEQFF.

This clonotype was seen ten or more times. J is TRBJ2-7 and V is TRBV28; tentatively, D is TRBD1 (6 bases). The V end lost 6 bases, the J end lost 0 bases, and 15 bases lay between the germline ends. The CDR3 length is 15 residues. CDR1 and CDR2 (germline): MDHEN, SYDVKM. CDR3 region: CASSPIRQVSYEQYF. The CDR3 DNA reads TGTGCCAGCAGCCCTATCAGACAGGTCTCCTACGAGCAGTACTTC.

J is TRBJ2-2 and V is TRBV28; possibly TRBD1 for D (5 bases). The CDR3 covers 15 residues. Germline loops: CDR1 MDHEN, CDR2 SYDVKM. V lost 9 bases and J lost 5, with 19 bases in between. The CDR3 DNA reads TGTGCCAGAATCCCGGCAGGGATGGTAACCGGGGAGCTGTTTTTT. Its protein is CARIPAGMVTGELFF.

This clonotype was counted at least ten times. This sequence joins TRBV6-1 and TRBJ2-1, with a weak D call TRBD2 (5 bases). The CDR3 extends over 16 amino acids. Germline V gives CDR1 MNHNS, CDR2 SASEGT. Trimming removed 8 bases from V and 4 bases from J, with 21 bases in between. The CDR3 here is CASGRPPGPLYNEQFF. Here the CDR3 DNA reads TGTGCCAGCGGGAGACCCCCCGGCCCTCTTTACAATGAGCAGTTCTTC.

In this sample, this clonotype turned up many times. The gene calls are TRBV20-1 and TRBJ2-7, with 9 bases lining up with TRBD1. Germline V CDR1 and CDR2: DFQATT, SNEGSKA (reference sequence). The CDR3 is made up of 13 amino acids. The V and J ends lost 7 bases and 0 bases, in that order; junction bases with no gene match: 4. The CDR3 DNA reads TGCAGTGTCGGGGGACAGGGCTCCTACGAGCAGTACTTC. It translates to CSVGGQGSYEQYF.

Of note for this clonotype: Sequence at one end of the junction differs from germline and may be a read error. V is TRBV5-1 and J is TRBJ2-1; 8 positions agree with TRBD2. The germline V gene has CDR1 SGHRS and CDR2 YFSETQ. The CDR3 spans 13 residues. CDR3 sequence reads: CASKRAGDNEQIF. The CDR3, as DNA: TGCGCCAGCAAAAGAGCGGGAGACAATGAGCAGATCTTC.

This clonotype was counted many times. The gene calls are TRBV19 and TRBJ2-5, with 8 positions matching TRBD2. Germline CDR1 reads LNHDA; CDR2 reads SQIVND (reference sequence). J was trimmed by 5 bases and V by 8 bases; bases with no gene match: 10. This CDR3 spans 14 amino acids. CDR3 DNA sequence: TGTGCCAGTGCCAATGGACTAGCTCGTGAGACCCAGTACTTC. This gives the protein CASANGLARETQYF.

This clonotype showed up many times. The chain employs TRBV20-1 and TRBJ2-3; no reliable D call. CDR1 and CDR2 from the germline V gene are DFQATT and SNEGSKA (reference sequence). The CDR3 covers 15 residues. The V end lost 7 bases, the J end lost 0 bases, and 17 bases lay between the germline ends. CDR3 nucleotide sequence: TGCAGTGTTGGTGGAGACTTCCCTAGCACAGATACGCAGTATTTT. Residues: CSVGGDFPSTDTQYF.

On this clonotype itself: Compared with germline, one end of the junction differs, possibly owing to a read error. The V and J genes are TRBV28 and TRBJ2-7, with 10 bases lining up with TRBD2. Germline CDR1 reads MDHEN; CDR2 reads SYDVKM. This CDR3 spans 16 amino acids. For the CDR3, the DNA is TGTGCCAGCAGTTCAACCCAAAGCGGGAGGGCGGCGAGTTGGGACTTC. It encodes CASSSTQSGRAASWDF.

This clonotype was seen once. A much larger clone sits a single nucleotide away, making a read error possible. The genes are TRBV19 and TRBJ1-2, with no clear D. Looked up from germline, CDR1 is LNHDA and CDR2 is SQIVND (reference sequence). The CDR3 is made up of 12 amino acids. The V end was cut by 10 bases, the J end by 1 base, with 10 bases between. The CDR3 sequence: CAIKIVNYGYTF. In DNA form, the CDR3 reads TGTGCCATTAAAATCGTTAACTATGGCTACACCTTC.

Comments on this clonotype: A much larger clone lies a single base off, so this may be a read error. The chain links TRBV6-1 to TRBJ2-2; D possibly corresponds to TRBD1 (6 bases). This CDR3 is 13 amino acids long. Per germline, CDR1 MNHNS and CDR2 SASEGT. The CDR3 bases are TGTGTCGGCATGGACAGTTTCACCGGGGAGCTGTTTTTT. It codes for CVGMDSFTGELFF.

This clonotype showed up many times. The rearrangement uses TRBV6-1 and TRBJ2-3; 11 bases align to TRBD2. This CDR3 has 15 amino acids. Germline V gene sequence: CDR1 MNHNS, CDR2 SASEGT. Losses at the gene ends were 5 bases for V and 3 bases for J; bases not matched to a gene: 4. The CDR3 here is CASSRGTSGTDTQYF. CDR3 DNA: TGTGCCAGCAGTAGAGGGACTAGCGGAACAGATACGCAGTATTTT.

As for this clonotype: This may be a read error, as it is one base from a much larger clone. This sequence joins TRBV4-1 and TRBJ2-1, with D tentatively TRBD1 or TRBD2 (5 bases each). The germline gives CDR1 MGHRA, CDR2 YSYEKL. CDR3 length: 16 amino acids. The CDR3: CASSQAGSQNYNERFF. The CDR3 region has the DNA TGCGCCAGCAGCCAAGCAGGGAGTCAAAATTACAATGAGCGGTTCTTC.

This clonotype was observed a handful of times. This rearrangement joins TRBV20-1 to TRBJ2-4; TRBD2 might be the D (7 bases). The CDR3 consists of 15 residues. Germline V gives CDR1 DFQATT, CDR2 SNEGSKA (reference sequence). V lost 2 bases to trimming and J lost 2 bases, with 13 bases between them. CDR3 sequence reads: CSARRGGGPKNIQYF. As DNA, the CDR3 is TGCAGTGCTAGACGGGGAGGGGGACCCAAAAACATTCAGTACTTC.

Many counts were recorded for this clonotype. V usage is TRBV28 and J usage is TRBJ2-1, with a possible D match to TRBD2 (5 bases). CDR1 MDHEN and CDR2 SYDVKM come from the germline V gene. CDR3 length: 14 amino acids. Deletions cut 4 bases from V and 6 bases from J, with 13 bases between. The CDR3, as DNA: TGTGCCAGCAGTTCCCGACTATTAGCCAATGAGCAGTTCTTC. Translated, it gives CASSSRLLANEQFF.

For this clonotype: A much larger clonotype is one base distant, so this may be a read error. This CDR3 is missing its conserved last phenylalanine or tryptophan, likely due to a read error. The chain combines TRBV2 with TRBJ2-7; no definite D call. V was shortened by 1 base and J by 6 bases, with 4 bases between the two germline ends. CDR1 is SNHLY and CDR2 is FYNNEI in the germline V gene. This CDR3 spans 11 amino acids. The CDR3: CASSEESEQYS. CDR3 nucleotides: TGTGCCAGCAGTGAAGAGAGCGAGCAGTACTCC.

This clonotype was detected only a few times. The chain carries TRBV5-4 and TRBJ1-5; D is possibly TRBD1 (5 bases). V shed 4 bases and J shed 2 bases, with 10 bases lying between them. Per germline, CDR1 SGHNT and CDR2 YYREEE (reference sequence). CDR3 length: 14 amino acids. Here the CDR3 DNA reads TGTGCCAGCAGCAGGGACCGGGGCAATCAGCCCCAGCATTTT. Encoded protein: CASSRDRGNQPQHF.